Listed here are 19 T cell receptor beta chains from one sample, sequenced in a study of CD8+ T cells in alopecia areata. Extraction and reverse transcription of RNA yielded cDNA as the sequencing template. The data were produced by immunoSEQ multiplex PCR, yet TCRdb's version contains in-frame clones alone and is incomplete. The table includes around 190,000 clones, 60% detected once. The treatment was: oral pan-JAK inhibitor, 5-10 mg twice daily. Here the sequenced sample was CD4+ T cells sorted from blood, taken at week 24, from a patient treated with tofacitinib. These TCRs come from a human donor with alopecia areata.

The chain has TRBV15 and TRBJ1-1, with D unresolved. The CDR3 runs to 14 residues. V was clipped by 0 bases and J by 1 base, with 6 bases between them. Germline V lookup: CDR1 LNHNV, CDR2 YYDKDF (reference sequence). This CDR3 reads CATSRDGGNTEAFF. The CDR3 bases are TGTGCCACCAGCAGAGATGGAGGGAACACTGAAGCTTTCTTT.

CDR3 nucleotides: TGTGCCAGCAGCTTGTTCTCTGGGGCCAACGTCCTGACTTTC. Amino acids: CASSLFSGANVLTF. The chain uses TRBV5-6 and TRBJ2-6; D remains unclear. The V gene lost 1 base and the J gene lost 0 bases, with 2 bases spanning the gap. Germline V gene lookup returns CDR1 SGHDT and CDR2 YYEEEE. This CDR3 contains 14 residues.

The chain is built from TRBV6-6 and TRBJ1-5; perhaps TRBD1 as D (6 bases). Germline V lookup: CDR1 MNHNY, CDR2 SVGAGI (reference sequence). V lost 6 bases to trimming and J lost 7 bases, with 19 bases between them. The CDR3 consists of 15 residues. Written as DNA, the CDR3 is TGTGCCAGCAGACACAAACAGGGCGCGGGGCAGCCCCAGCATTTT. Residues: CASRHKQGAGQPQHF.

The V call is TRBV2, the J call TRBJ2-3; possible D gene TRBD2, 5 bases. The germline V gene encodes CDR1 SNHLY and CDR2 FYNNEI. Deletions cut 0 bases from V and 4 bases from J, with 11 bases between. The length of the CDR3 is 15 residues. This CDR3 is CASSEALTRADTQYF. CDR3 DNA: TGTGCCAGCAGTGAAGCACTCACTAGAGCAGATACGCAGTATTTT.

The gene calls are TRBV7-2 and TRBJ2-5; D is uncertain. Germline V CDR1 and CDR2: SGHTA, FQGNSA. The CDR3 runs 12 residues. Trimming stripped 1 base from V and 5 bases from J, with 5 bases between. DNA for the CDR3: TGTGCCAGCAGCTTAGATTGGGAGACCCAGTACTTC. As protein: CASSLDWETQYF. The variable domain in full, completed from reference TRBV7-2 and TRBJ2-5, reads GAGVSQSPSNKVTEKGKDVELRCDPISGHTALYWYRQSLGQGLEFLIYFQGNSAPDKSGLPSDRFSAERTGGSVSTLTIQRTQQEDSAVYLCASSLDWETQYFGPGTRLLVL.

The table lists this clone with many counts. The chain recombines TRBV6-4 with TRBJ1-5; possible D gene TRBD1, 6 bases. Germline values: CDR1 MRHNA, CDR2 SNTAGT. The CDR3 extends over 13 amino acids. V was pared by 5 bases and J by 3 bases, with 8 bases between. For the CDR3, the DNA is TGTGCCAGCAGTCCAGGGGCCAATCAGCCCCAGCATTTT. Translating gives CASSPGANQPQHF.

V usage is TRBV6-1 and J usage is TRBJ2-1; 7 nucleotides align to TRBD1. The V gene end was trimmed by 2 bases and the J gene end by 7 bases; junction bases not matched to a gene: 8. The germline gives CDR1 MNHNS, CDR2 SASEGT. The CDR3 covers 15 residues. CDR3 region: CASSEMNTQGNEQFF. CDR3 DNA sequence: TGTGCCAGCAGTGAAATGAATACACAGGGGAATGAGCAGTTCTTC.

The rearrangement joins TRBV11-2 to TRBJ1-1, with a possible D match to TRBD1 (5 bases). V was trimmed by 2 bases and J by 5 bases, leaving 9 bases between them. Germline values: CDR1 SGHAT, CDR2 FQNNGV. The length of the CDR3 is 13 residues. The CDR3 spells CASSLMGGTEAFF. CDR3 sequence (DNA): TGTGCCAGCAGCTTAATGGGGGGGACTGAAGCTTTCTTT.

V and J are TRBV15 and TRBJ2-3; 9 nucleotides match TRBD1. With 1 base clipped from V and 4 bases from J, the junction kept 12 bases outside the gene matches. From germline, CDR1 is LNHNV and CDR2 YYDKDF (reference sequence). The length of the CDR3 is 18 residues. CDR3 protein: CATSRVRIPGQGSDTQYF. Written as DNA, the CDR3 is TGTGCCACCAGCAGAGTTCGTATACCGGGACAGGGCTCAGATACGCAGTATTTT.

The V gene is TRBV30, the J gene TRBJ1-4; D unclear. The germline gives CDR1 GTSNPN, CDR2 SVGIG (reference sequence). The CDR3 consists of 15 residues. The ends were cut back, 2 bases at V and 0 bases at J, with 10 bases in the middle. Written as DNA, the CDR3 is TGTGCCTGGAGTCTGAGTGGGACAACTAATGAAAAACTGTTTTTT. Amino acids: CAWSLSGTTNEKLFF.

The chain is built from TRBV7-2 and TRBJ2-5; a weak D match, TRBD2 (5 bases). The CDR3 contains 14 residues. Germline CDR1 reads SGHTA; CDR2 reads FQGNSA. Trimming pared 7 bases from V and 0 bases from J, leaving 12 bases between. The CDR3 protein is CASNWWEHQETQYF. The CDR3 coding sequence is TGTGCCAGCAATTGGTGGGAGCACCAAGAGACCCAGTACTTC.

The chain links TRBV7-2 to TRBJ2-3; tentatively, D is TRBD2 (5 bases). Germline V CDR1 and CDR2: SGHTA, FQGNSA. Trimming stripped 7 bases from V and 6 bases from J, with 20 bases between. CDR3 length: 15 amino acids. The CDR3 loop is CASNKRLHSADTQYF. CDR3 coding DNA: TGTGCCAGCAACAAAAGACTACACTCTGCGGATACGCAGTATTTT.

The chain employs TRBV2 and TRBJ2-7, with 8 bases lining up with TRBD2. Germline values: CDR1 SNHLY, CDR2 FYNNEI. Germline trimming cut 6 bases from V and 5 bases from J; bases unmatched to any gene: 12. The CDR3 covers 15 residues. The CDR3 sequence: CASRSGGPYDDEQYF. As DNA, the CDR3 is TGTGCCAGCAGGTCGGGGGGGCCTTACGATGACGAGCAGTACTTC.

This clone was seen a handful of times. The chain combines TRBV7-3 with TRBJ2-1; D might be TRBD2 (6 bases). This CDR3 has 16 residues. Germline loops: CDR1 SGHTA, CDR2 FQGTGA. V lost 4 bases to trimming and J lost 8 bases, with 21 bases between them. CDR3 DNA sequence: TGTGCCAGCAGCTCCGCCGGCCTAGCGCCGTTCGATGAGCAGTTCTTC. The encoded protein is CASSSAGLAPFDEQFF.

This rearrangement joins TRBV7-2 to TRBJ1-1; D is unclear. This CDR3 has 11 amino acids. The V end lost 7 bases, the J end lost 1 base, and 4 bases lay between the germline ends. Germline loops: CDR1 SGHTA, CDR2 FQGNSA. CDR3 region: CASKENTEAFF. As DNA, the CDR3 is TGTGCCAGCAAGGAGAACACTGAAGCTTTCTTT.

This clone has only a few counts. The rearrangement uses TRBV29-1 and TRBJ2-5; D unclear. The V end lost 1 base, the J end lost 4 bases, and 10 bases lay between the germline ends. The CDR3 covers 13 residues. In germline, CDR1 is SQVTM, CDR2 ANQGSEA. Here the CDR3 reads CSVEVARVETQYF. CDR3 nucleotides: TGCAGCGTTGAAGTCGCTAGAGTAGAGACCCAGTACTTC. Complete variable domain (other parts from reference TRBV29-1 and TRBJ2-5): SAVISQKPSRDICQRGTSLTIQCQVDSQVTMMFWYRQQPGQSLTLIATANQGSEATYESGFVIDKFPISRPNLTFSTLTVSNMSPEDSSIYLCSVEVARVETQYFGPGTRLLVL.

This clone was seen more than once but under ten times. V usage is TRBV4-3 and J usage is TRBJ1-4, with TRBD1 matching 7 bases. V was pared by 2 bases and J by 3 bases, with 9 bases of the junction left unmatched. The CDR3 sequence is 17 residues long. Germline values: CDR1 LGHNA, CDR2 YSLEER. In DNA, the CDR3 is TGCGCCAGCAGCCAAACGAGGGGGCGCGTGGCTAATGAAAAACTGTTTTTT. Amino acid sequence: CASSQTRGRVANEKLFF.

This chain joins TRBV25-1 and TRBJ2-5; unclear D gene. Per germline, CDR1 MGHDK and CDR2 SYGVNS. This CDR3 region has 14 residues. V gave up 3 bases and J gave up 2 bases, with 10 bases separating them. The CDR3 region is CASSESGLQETQYF. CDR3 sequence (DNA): TGTGCCAGCAGTGAGAGTGGCCTTCAAGAGACCCAGTACTTC. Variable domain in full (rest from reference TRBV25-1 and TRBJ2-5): EADIYQTPRYLVIGTGKKITLECSQTMGHDKMYWYQQDPGMELHLIHYSYGVNSTEKGDLSSESTVSRIRTEHFPLTLESARPSHTSQYLCASSESGLQETQYFGPGTRLLVL.

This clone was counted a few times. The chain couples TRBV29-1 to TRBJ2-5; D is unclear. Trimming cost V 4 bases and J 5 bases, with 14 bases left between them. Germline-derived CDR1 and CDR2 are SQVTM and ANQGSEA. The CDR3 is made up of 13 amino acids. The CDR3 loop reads CSVALVLRETQYF. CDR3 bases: TGCAGCGTTGCTCTTGTCCTCCGTGAGACCCAGTACTTC.